This is a list of T cell receptor beta chains from one sample in a study of beta chain features in type 1 diabetes. Sequencing was performed with immunoSEQ multiplex PCR; in TCRdb, only in-frame clones are kept and a portion is missing. The sample lists under 450,000 clones, around 14% occurring once. The material sequenced was naive CD4+ T cells from blood. These receptors were obtained from a man aged 30 to 45 in good health. Both conserved end residues are part of each CDR3. A D gene is named only where the DNA matches it firmly. Expanded clones are given a class, and other clones once, few, many or no size at all.

TRBD2 - TRBJ2-3 TRBV5-1 CASRSGEVTDTQYF TGCGCCAGCAGGAGCGGGGAGGTGACAGATACGCAGTATTTT
TRBD2 few TRBJ2-7 TRBV5-1 CASSLMGDGVGREVEQYF TGCGCCAGCAGCTTGATGGGAGATGGGGTTGGCCGGGAGGTCGAGCAGTACTTC
TRBD2 few TRBJ2-1 TRBV9 CASSVLTLPGLVNEQFF TGTGCCAGCAGCGTACTGACCTTGCCGGGACTAGTAAATGAGCAGTTCTTC
- - TRBJ2-3 TRBV7-8 CASSPRRGTSTDTQYF TGTGCCAGCAGCCCCCGGAGGGGTACTAGCACAGATACGCAGTATTTT
TRBD1 many TRBJ2-5 TRBV9 CASSVRFDRAETQYF TGTGCCAGCAGCGTAAGGTTTGACAGGGCAGAGACCCAGTACTTC
TRBD2 - TRBJ2-5 TRBV2 CASSASGGAAGTQYF TGTGCCAGCAGTGCCAGCGGGGGGGCCGCCGGGACCCAGTACTTC
TRBD1 - TRBJ1-3 TRBV4-3 CASSLDRALDTIYF TGCGCCAGCAGCCTGGACAGGGCCTTGGACACCATATATTTT
TRBD1 - TRBJ2-5 TRBV9 CASSVGQGIWNQETQYF TGTGCCAGCAGCGTGGGACAGGGGATTTGGAACCAAGAGACCCAGTACTTC
- few TRBJ2-3 TRBV6-5 CASSPSDPTDTQYF TGTGCCAGCAGTCCCAGCGACCCCACAGATACGCAGTATTTT
TRBD2 - TRBJ2-3 TRBV5-4 CASSPRLAGTDTQYF TGTGCCAGCAGCCCCCGTCTAGCGGGAACTGATACGCAGTATTTT
- - TRBJ2-5 TRBV6-6 CASSYSLGETQYF TGTGCCAGCAGTTACTCGTTGGGAGAGACCCAGTACTTC
TRBD2 few TRBJ2-2 TRBV25-1 CASSALWEAGRVTGELFF TGTGCCAGCAGTGCCCTATGGGAAGCGGGAAGAGTCACCGGGGAGCTGTTTTTT
- - TRBJ1-1 TRBV5-1 CASSKPGQTEAFF TGCGCCAGCAGCAAACCCGGACAGACTGAAGCTTTCTTT
- - TRBJ2-2 TRBV10-3 CAISWDQPNTGELFF TGTGCCATCAGCTGGGACCAACCCAACACCGGGGAGCTGTTTTTT
- - TRBJ1-4 TRBV7-2 CASSLGLGSTNEKLFF TGTGCCAGCAGCTTAGGGCTTGGGAGTACTAATGAAAAACTGTTTTTT
- few TRBJ1-2 TRBV6-6 CASSYSPLARGYTF TGTGCCAGCAGTTACTCGCCCCTAGCGCGGGGCTACACCTTC
- - TRBJ1-1 TRBV2 CASSEVRDTEAFF TGTGCCAGCAGTGAAGTTAGGGACACTGAAGCTTTCTTT
- few TRBJ1-2 TRBV29-1 CSVERRVYGYTF TGCAGCGTTGAAAGGAGGGTCTATGGCTACACCTTC
- few TRBJ2-7 TRBV5-1 CASSLGTPPYEQYF TGCGCCAGCAGCTTGGGGACGCCTCCCTACGAGCAGTACTTC
- few TRBJ1-2 TRBV13 CASSLNTQGSGYGYTF TGTGCCAGCAGCTTAAATACACAGGGCTCGGGCTATGGCTACACCTTC
TRBD1 - TRBJ2-1 TRBV2 CASNRDRNNEQFF TGTGCCAGCAACCGGGACAGGAACAATGAGCAGTTCTTC
- few TRBJ2-7 TRBV10-3 CAISESAQYEQYF TGTGCCATCAGTGAGTCCGCACAGTACGAGCAGTACTTC
- - TRBJ2-7 TRBV7-9 CASSLEGWEQYF TGTGCCAGCAGCTTAGAGGGTTGGGAGCAGTACTTC
- few TRBJ2-5 TRBV5-1 CASSAHETQYF TGCGCCAGCAGCGCCCACGAGACCCAGTACTTC
- few TRBJ2-1 TRBV11-1 CASSLRTATYNEQFF TGTGCCAGCAGCCTCCGGACGGCGACCTACAATGAGCAGTTCTTC
- few TRBJ2-7 TRBV7-2 CASSPDTYYEQYF TGTGCCAGCAGCCCGGACACCTACTACGAGCAGTACTTC
- once TRBJ2-2 TRBV6-5 CASNTGGNTGELFF TGTGCCAGCAACACCGGGGGCAACACCGGGGAGCTGTTTTTT
- - TRBJ1-5 TRBV4-1 CASSRTVSNQPQHF TGCGCCAGCAGCCGGACTGTTAGCAATCAGCCCCAGCATTTT
TRBD2 few TRBJ2-1 TRBV7-6 CASSWTSGNYNEQFF TGTGCCAGCAGTTGGACTAGCGGGAATTACAATGAGCAGTTCTTC
- - TRBJ1-1 TRBV6-5 CASSYRGNTEAFF TGTGCCAGCAGTTATCGGGGTAACACTGAAGCTTTCTTT
- few TRBJ1-2 TRBV5-1 CASSAVGSYGYTF TGCGCCAGCAGCGCCGTCGGGTCCTATGGCTACACCTTC
- - TRBJ1-5 TRBV4-3 CASSQDINGVRNQPQHF TGCGCCAGCAGCCAAGATATCAATGGCGTCAGGAATCAGCCCCAGCATTTT
- once TRBJ2-7 TRBV4-1 CASSQEQVYEQYF TGCGCCAGCAGCCAAGAGCAAGTCTACGAGCAGTACTTC
TRBD2 - TRBJ2-1 TRBV28 CASSLGLAENSYNEQFF TGTGCCAGCAGTTTGGGACTAGCGGAAAACTCCTACAATGAGCAGTTCTTC
- few TRBJ2-3 TRBV6-5 CASKLISAADTQYF TGTGCCAGCAAGCTAATCTCCGCAGCAGATACGCAGTATTTT
TRBD1 few TRBJ2-5 TRBV5-1 CASSLVATGVETQYF TGCGCCAGCAGCTTGGTGGCGACAGGGGTCGAGACCCAGTACTTC